This TCR beta chain emerged from a study of shared clonotypes between healthy human individuals. About the research overall: Plates per donor: three CD4 naive, three CD4 memory, two CD8 naive, one CD8 memory.

The CDR3 covers 13 residues. Germline CDR1 reads SSHAT; CDR2 reads FNYEAQ (reference sequence). Whole-study findings and limits: With four donors compared, approximately 5.5% of naive CD4 clonotypes were shared.

Study processing details: ImmunoSEQ yielded junction-only sequences lacking quality scores, so filtering differed. TCRdb's table, derived via immunoSEQ multiplex PCR, lists solely in-frame clones and lacks some. V and J calls and clone size are those listed in that table; D and trimming were worked out from the DNA. The top ten clones hold about 0.13% of a sample with approximately 2.4 million clones, almost 96% of them seen once. In the case of this clone: Antigen unknown. Its ends do not fully match the called genes, so a read error is possible.

This receptor was identified in a man younger than 30 in good health. The rearrangement joins TRBV7-7 to TRBJ2-7; D is uncertain. The sequencing input was naive CD4+ T cells sorted from blood. Subset here: CD45RA+ positively selected. The CDR3 loop is CASSFDEKTEQYF. The CDR3 nucleotides read TGTGCTAGCAGCTTTGACGAGAAGACCGAGCAGTACTTC.